This T cell receptor beta chain emerged from a study of T cells after yellow fever vaccination (dated by TCRdb to the late 2010s). Concerning the study at large: Libraries from fractions with low cell numbers were prepared with the SMART-Seq v4 Ultra Low Input RNA kit. Two healthy male donors, one aged 18 to 30 and one aged 30 to 39 years, were included in the cohort. To follow T-cell clones before and after primary and booster YFV17D yellow fever vaccination, bulk TCR alpha and beta repertoires were sequenced over time. Bulk PBMC replicates and cell subsets were isolated from blood drawn at multiple timepoints before and after both primary and secondary immunization.

The treatment or condition label for this specimen denotes: live attenuated yellow fever vaccine strain. A standard Ficoll-Paque protocol was used to isolate PBMCs from peripheral blood. CD4 and CD8 T-cell fractions were isolated with Dynabeads CD4 and CD8 positive selection kits. TriZol was used to extract RNA from bulk PBMCs, CD4 and CD8 fractions, and dextramer-positive and dextramer-negative fractions. This clonotype was recorded at least ten times. Its antigen is not yet known. No base quality values were provided; no much bigger clone lies one nucleotide off. The study at large found these results: Because abundant contaminating clonotypes from the bulk population could be contained in FACS-sorted repertoires, computational filtering was required. A small fraction of clonotypes showed up in both the CD4 and CD8 compartments, probably as a result of convergent recombination. Compared with the primary T-cell response, the secondary T-cell response was weaker but faster, peaking on day 5 rather than day 15. The study included only a couple of donors, which limits how far the findings can be generalized. Most clones expanded after primary vaccination were re-detected after the booster (almost 98% of CD4 and approximately 89% of CD8), suggesting broad memory maintenance.

TCR cDNA was synthesized by 5'RACE template switching, which introduced a universal primer site and unique molecular identifiers. Priming of cDNA synthesis was performed from both the TCR alpha and TCR beta constant segments. Libraries were amplified in two PCR steps, with sample barcodes and sequencing adapters added in the second step. Libraries were sequenced on Illumina HiSeq 2500 (2x100 bp) or NovaSeq (2x150 bp). As for the authors' bioinformatics: MIGEC was used to demultiplex reads and collapse the reads into UMI consensus sequences, and MiXCR was used for V(D)J alignment. Clonotypes responding to the vaccine were identified with edgeR on replicate PBMC samples, with the criteria of FDR below 0.01 and a log2 fold change above 5 up to day 15. Each bulk clonotype received a CD4 or CD8 identity based on whether the sequenced CD4 or CD8 repertoire contained that clonotype at higher abundance. TCRdb reprocessing: public reads trimmed at Q25 with fastp, clones called with MiXCR, in-frame beta chains kept. Rows merge per CDR3 protein into single entries with the most common DNA and genes. TCRdb assigned the V and J calls; the authors' analysis was not used. The sample records about 74,000 distinct CDR3 sequences, roughly 6.9% of which are singletons. The ten largest clones add up to around a third of the sample.

The CDR3 runs 13 residues from the cysteine to the phenylalanine. The DNA shown is the 39-base CDR3, in frame from base 1. Trimming takes 3 bases from V and 5 bases from J, and the germline ends sit 11 bases apart. The chain is made from TRBV12-3 or TRBV12-4 and TRBJ2-7; no D segment can be confidently identified. The source was CD8+ T cells sorted from PBMCs, collected 5 to 6 days after the first yellow fever vaccination. The source of this sequence is a man younger than 30 who received the YFV17D yellow fever vaccine. The sequence in DNA is TGTGCCAGCAGTTTGAACTTCCTCCACGAGCAGTACTTC. Translated, it reads CASSLNFLHEQYF.